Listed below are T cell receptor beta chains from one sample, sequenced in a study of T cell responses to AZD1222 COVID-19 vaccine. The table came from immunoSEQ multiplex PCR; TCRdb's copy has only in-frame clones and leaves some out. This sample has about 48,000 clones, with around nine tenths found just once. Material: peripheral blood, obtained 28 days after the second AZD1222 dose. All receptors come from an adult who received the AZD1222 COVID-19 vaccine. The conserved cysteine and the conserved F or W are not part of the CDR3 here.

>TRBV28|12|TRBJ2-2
ASSFGGEAGELF
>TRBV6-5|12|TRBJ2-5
ASSPSGQKETQY
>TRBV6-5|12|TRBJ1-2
ASSPGQGGAGYT
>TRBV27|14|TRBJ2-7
ASSSPGAPPYYEQY
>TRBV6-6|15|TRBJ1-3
ASSRSSLGGTGNTIY
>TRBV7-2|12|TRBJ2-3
ALLADLSTDTQY
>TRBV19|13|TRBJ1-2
ASSPRQGVNYGYT
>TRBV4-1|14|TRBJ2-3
ASSLSPGLATDTQY
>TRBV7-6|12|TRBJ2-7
ASSLADRAYEQY
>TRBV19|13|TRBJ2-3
ASSPRGGLTDTQY
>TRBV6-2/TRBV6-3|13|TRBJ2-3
ASSFGTDSTDTQY
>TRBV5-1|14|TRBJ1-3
ASSPRQAYSGNTIY
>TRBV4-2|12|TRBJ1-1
ASSQVLQDTEAF
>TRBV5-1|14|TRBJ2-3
ASSLGAGGRTDTQY
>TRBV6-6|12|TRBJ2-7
ASSYSGTSYEQY
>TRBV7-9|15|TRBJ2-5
ASSFGTSGRGGETQY
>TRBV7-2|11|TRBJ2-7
ASSIQGEREQY
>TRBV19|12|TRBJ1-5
ASKSGLGNQPQH
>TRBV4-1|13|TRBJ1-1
ASSRQGGRGTEAF
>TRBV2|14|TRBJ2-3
ASSLQTGGEIHTQY
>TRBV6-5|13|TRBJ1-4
ASSYSPSRREKLF
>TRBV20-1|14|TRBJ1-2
SASNLTAPKAYGYT
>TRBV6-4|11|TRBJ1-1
ASSAGSNTEAF
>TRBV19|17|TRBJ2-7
ASSSAPSRTLHSSYEQY
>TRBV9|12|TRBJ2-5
ASSVGQGRETQY
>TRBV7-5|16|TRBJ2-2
VRSLVGGGQGDTGELF
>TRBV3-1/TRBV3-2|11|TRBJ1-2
ASSLIRGDGYT
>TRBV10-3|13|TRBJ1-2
ASMAPTKYLYGYT
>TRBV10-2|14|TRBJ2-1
ASSEYPGSSYNEQF
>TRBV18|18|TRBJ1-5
ASSPLTGPLFIILNQPQH
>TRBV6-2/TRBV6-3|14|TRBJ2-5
ASSYLSGSTQETQY